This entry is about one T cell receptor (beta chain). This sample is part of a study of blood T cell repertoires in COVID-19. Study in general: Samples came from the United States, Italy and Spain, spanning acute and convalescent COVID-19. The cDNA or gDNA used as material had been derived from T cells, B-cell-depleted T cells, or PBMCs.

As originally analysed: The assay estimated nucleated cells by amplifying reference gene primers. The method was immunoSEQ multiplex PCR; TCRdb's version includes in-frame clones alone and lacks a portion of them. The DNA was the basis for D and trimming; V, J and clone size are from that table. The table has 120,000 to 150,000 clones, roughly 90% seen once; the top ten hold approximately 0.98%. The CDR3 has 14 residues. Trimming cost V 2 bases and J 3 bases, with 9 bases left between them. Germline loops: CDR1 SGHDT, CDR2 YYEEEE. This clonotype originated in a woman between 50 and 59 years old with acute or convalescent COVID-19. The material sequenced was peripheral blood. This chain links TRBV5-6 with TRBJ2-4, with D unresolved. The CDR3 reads CASSFLNSKNIQYF. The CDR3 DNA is TGTGCCAGCAGCTTTTTAAACAGCAAAAACATTCAGTACTTC.